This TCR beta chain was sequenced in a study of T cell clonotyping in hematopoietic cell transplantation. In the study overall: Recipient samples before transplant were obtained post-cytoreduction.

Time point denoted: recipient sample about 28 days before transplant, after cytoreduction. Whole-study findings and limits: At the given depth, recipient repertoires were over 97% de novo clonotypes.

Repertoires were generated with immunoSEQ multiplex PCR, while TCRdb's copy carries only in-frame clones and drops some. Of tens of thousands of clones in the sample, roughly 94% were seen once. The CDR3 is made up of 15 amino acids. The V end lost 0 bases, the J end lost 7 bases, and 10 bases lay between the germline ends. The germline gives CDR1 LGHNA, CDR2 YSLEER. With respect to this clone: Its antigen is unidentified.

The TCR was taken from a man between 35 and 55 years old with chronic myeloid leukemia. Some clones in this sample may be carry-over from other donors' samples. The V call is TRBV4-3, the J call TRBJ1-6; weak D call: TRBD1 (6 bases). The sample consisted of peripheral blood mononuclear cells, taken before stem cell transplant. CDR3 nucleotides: TGCGCCAGCAGCCAAGATGTCGGACAGAATTCACCCCTCCACTTT. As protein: CASSQDVGQNSPLHF.